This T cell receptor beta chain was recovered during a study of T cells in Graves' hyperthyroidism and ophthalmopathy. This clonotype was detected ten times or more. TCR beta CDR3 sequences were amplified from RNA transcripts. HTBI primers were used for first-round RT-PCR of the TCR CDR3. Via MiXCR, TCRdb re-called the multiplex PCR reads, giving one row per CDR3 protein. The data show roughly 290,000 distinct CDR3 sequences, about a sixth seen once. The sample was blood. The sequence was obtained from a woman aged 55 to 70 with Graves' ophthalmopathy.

CDR3 region: CASSPDRGGSSYEQYF. The CDR3 nucleotides are TGTGCCAGCAGCCCAGACAGGGGGGGCAGCTCCTACGAGCAGTACTTC. The J gene is TRBJ2-7, the V gene TRBV12-3 or TRBV12-4; TRBD1 aligns across 9 bases. Trimming took 6 bases from V and 0 from J; bases not matched to a gene: 9. The CDR3 consists of 16 residues.